Listed here is a single TCR beta chain. Antigen specificity is unknown. Only in-frame clones appear in the TCRdb table, and some are missing; sequencing was by immunoSEQ multiplex PCR. Among approximately 25,000 clones listed, around 86% were seen once. The sample comes from a study of T cells in narcolepsy. Findings of the study overall: Healthy controls reportedly lacked the autoreactive clonotypes serially found in patients' blood.

In germline, CDR1 is SGHKS, CDR2 YYEKEE (reference sequence). The CDR3 has 13 residues. Trimming took off 1 base at V and 7 bases at J, with 9 bases between the two ends. The sample comprised CD45RA- memory CD4+ T cells from PBMCs. The sequence derives from a human donor with narcolepsy. The chain carries TRBV5-5 and TRBJ2-1; D unresolved. CDR3 coding DNA: TGTGCCAGCAGCTTGTTACCTAAAAATGAGCAGTTCTTC. This encodes CASSLLPKNEQFF. Using reference TRBV5-5 and TRBJ2-1 for the parts outside the CDR3, the full variable domain is DAGVTQSPTHLIKTRGQQVTLRCSPISGHKSVSWYQQVLGQGPQFIFQYYEKEERGRGNFPDRFSARQFPNYSSELNVNALLLGDSALYLCASSLLPKNEQFFGPGTRLTVL.